This TCR beta chain was captured in a study of blood T cell repertoires in COVID-19. Turning to the study itself: Samples of COVID-19 (acute and convalescent) were obtained from the United States, Italy and Spain.

The germline V gene encodes CDR1 SQVTM and CDR2 ANQGSEA. This CDR3 is built from 12 residues. The germline V and J ends were trimmed by 7 bases and 3 bases, with 12 bases remaining between them. Cohorts were based on clinical histories the participants reported. Each recovered donor of Cohort 3 presented with two negative PCRs, clearance, or symptom resolution. In the source study's methods: Using reference gene primer amplification, nucleated cell counts were estimated. Only in-frame clones appear in the TCRdb table, and some are missing; sequencing was by immunoSEQ multiplex PCR. V, J and clone size reflect that table, while D and trimming were determined from the DNA. In the table there are fewer than 350,000 clones, around 90% of which are singletons.

This chain joins TRBV29-1 and TRBJ1-1, with D tentatively TRBD1 (6 bases). Sequenced material: PBMCs or T cells enriched from blood (not recorded which). This TCR was sampled from a man in his sixties who had recovered from COVID-19. The CDR3 DNA is TGCAGCGCATACAGGGCCGACACTGAAGCTTTCTTT. This translates into CSAYRADTEAFF.